This entry features one TCR beta chain sequence. Its antigen is still unknown. Preparation of the TCRbeta library was carried out with unique molecular identifiers. A single record per CDR3 protein comes from TCRdb applying MiXCR to the PCR reads. The table lists tens of thousands of distinct CDR3 sequences, roughly 5.2% of them singletons. This sample was included in a study of T-cell reconstitution after alpha-beta-depleted transplantation in children. Study-wide results and limits: T-cell numbers and diversity, one year after transplant, stemmed largely from T cells that were newly produced.

Germline CDR1 and CDR2: MNHEY and SVGEGT. V dropped 2 bases and J dropped 2 bases, with 19 bases sitting between them. The CDR3 totals 17 residues. The TCR originated in a boy less than two years old who had a stem cell transplant for acute myeloid leukemia, so the T cells may come from the graft donor. The V call is TRBV6-2 or TRBV6-3, the J call TRBJ2-7; no clear D. This sample comprised PBMCs, mostly from graft donor cells, obtained 180 days after TCRalphabeta/CD19-depleted stem cell transplant. CDR3 nucleotides: TGTGCCAGCAGTTACGATCGAGCCGGCGGTTGGGCCTACGAGCAGTACTTC. It is translated as CASSYDRAGGWAYEQYF.